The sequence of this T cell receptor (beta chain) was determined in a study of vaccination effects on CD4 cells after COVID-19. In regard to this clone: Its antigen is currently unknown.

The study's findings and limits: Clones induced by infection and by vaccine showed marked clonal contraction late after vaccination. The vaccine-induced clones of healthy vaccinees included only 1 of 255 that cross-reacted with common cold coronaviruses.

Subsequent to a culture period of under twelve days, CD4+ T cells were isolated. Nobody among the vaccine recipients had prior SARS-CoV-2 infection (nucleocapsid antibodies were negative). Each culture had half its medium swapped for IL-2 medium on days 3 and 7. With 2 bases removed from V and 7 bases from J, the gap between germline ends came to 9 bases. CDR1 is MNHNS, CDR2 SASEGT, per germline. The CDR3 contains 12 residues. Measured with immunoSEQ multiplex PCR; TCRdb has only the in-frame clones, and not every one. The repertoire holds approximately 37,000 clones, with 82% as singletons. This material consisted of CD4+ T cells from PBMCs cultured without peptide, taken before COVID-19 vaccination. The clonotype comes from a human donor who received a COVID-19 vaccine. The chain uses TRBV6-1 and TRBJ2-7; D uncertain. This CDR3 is CASSEKGWEQYV. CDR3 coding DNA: TGTGCCAGCAGTGAAAAGGGTTGGGAGCAGTACGTC.